This T cell receptor (beta chain) was found in a study of blood T cells in healthy people across ages. Regarding the study as a whole: Significant beta diversity loss was already apparent by age roughly 43, declining roughly linearly. Diversity estimated from one million T cells was considered an underestimate.

The use of a sample-barcoded 5' primer and a J-beta primer mix characterized a second PCR of about 7 to 12 cycles. Every cDNA molecule bore a tag from a template-switch adaptor containing 12 random nucleotides. Every sample produced at least 3 million CDR3-containing paired-end reads. In TCRdb, the 5' RACE reads were re-called with MiXCR into one record per CDR3 protein. The sample lists 600,000 or so distinct CDR3 sequences, around a fifth occurring once. V was trimmed by 6 bases and J by 1 base, leaving 22 bases between them. Germline lookup yields CDR1 MNHEY and CDR2 SVGAGI. The CDR3 runs to 17 residues. This clonotype was counted only a few times. Its matching antigen is unknown.

This clonotype was sampled from a man between 65 and 79 years old in good health. Sequencing used blood. This sequence joins TRBV6-5 and TRBJ2-7, with D perhaps TRBD1 (7 bases). The DNA for the CDR3 is TGTGCCAGCAGGGGGACAGCTCCCGCGGGAACGTCCTACGAGCAGTACTTC. Its translation: CASRGTAPAGTSYEQYF.